The T cell receptor (beta chain) described here comes from a study of T cell responses to AZD1222 COVID-19 vaccine. Study-wide results and limits: Clonal diversity may have been underestimated in mostly white British donors. All repertoire sampling was performed exclusively after the peak T cell response. Targeting of unmutated variant regions was reportedly seen in nearly half of spike-specific TCRs. The number of AZD1222 recipients seropositive at baseline was only 6 or 7.

The CDR3 sequence is 14 residues long. J gave up 5 bases and V 3 bases, and 3 bases lay outside the gene matches. CDR1 is SNHLY, CDR2 FYNNEI, per germline. To note about this clone: As yet, its antigen is unknown.

TCRdb keeps only in-frame clones here, not all; method: immunoSEQ multiplex PCR. The data contain some 110,000 clones, just under 95% of them singletons. The sequence derives from an adult in good health. The chain has TRBV2 and TRBJ2-2, with 7 bases fitting TRBD1. The sample consisted of peripheral blood, taken on day 0 of AZD1222 vaccination. CDR3 residues: CASSDPDRTGELFF. DNA of the CDR3: TGTGCCAGCAGTGACCCGGACAGGACCGGGGAGCTGTTTTTT.